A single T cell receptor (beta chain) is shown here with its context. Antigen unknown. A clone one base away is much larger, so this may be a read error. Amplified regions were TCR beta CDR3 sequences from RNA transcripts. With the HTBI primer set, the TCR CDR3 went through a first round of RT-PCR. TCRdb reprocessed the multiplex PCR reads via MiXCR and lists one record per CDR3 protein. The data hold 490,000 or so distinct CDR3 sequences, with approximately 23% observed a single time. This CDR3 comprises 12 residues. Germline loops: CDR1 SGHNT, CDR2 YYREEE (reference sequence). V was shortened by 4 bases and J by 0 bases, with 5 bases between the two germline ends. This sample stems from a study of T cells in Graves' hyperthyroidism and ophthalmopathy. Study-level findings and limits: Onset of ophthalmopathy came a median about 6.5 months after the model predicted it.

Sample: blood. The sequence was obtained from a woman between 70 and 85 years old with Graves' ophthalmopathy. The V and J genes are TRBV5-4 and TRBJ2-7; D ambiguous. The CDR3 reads CASSGSSYEQYF. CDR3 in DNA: TGTGCCAGCAGCGGAAGCTCCTACGAGCAGTACTTC.